This T cell receptor beta chain was recovered during a study of shared clonotypes between healthy human individuals. Whole-study context: The composition of the donors was a couple of women and a few men aged 18 to 49.

It was CD45RO-negative cells, positively selected for CCR7, that made up naive CD8 cells, with terminally differentiated effector memory CD45RA+ cells excluded. As regards this clone: The antigen remains undetermined.

Germline assignment: CDR1 SNHLY and CDR2 FYNNEI. The CDR3 sequence is 13 residues long. V lost 5 bases and J 11 bases, leaving 17 bases between the germline ends. Notes on the study in general: It was the non-shared clonotypes that had lower generation probabilities than clonotypes shared by all four donors. Clonotype sharing across donors was expected to vary with sequencing depth.

Assay execution took place at the deep level. The method was immunoSEQ multiplex PCR; TCRdb's version includes in-frame clones alone and lacks a portion of them. The repertoire holds about 2.2 million clones, over 85% seen once, with around 1.7% in the top ten. Sequenced input: naive CD8+ T cells from PBMCs. The clonotype comes from a man between 18 and 29 years old in good health. Some clones in this sample may be carry-over from other donors' samples. The chain recombines TRBV2 with TRBJ2-3; D is uncertain. CDR3 nucleotides: TGTGCCAGCAGTCCGAGGCCCGGTGTAAAGCAGTATTTT. Its translation: CASSPRPGVKQYF.